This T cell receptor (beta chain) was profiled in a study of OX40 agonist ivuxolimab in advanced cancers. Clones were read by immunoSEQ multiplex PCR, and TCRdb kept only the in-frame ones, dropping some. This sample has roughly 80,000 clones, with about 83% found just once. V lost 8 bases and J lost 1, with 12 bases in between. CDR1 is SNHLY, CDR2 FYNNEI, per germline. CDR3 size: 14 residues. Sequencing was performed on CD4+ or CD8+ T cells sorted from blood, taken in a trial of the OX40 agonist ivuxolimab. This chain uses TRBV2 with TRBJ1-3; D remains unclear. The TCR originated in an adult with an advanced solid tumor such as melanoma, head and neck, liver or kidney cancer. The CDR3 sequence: CASAGTESGNTIYF. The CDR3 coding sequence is TGTGCCAGCGCGGGCACAGAGTCTGGAAACACCATATATTTT. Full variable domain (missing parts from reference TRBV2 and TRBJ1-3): EPEVTQTPSHQVTQMGQEVILRCVPISNHLYFYWYRQILGQKVEFLVSFYNNEISEKSEIFDDQFSVERPDGSNFTLKIRSTKLEDSAMYFCASAGTESGNTIYFGEGSWLTVV.